This T cell receptor beta chain came from a study of early T cells in non-severe SARS-CoV-2 infection. Overall study context: The study sequenced bulk RNA from unsorted whole blood, with chains unpaired.

General study points: Anti-spike CD8 specificities were favored by VDJdb matching, whose results missed private and CD4 specificities.

Unique molecular identifiers (one per individual cDNA molecule) were attached. Using its own MiXCR run on the 5' RACE reads, TCRdb lists one record per CDR3 protein. The data contain roughly 66,000 distinct CDR3 sequences, over 8% of them singletons. A remark on this clonotype: The antigen is not known.

In germline, CDR1 is SQVTM, CDR2 ANQGSEA. V dropped 4 bases and J dropped 2 bases, with 15 bases sitting between them. This CDR3 region has 14 residues. Sequencing was carried out using whole blood. The sequence was collected from an adult who was a healthcare worker with PCR-confirmed SARS-CoV-2 infection or an uninfected control (not recorded which). This rearrangement joins TRBV29-1 to TRBJ2-7; D tentatively reads TRBD1 or TRBD2 (5 bases each). Written as DNA, the CDR3 is TGCAGCGTTGGAGGGGACCCGCTCCCCTACGAGCAGTACTTC. It encodes CSVGGDPLPYEQYF.